These T cell receptor beta chains were read from a single sample in a study of immune heterogeneity within non-small cell lung tumors. TCRdb reprocessed the multiplex PCR reads with MiXCR, giving one entry per CDR3 protein. In the table there are about 3,200 distinct CDR3 sequences, about 22% of which are singletons. The sequencing input was lung tumor tissue. All receptors derive from a man in his fifties or sixties with non-small cell lung cancer. CDR3s include the opening cysteine and the closing phenylalanine or tryptophan. The D gene is left open where the match is weak. For some rows the clone size is stated as once, few or many, or as a class when expanded; others skip it.

J gene: TRBJ1-6
D gene: TRBD1
V gene: TRBV20-1
clone size: medium-sized
CDR3 protein: CSARDRDSPLHF
CDR3 DNA: TGCAGTGCTAGGGACAGGGATTCACCCCTCCACTTT

J gene: TRBJ2-5
D gene: TRBD1
V gene: TRBV20-1
clone size: medium-sized
CDR3 protein: CSAPDSTGIETQYF
CDR3 DNA: TGCAGTGCTCCCGACTCGACAGGGATAGAGACCCAGTACTTC

J gene: TRBJ2-3
D gene: NA
V gene: TRBV9
clone size: medium-sized
CDR3 protein: CASSVETGNTQYF
CDR3 DNA: TGTGCCAGCAGCGTAGAGACGGGAAATACGCAGTATTTT

J gene: TRBJ1-4
D gene: NA
V gene: TRBV14
clone size: medium-sized
CDR3 protein: CASSLRGINEKLFF
CDR3 DNA: TGTGCCAGCAGCCTCAGGGGTATCAACGAAAAACTGTTTTTT

J gene: TRBJ1-2
D gene: NA
V gene: TRBV9
clone size: medium-sized
CDR3 protein: CASSVEGRNYGYTF
CDR3 DNA: TGTGCCAGCAGCGTAGAGGGCAGAAACTATGGCTACACCTTC

J gene: TRBJ2-2
D gene: NA
V gene: TRBV27
clone size: medium-sized
CDR3 protein: CASSVYRNTGELFF
CDR3 DNA: TGTGCCAGCAGTGTCTACAGGAATACTGGGGAGCTGTTTTTT

J gene: TRBJ2-1
D gene: NA
V gene: TRBV12-3/TRBV12-4
clone size: NA
CDR3 protein: CASRLSIQGIAKKSSYNEQFF
CDR3 DNA: TGTGCCAGCAGATTATCTATACAGGGAATAGCAAAAAAGAGCTCCTACAATGAGCAGTTCTTC

J gene: TRBJ1-5
D gene: NA
V gene: TRBV12-3/TRBV12-4
clone size: medium-sized
CDR3 protein: CASSLSGGNQPQHF
CDR3 DNA: TGTGCCAGCAGTTTATCTGGAGGAAACCAGCCCCAGCATTTT

J gene: TRBJ2-3
D gene: NA
V gene: TRBV3-1
clone size: medium-sized
CDR3 protein: CASSPTARGDTQYF
CDR3 DNA: TGTGCCAGCAGCCCGACTGCTCGGGGAGATACGCAGTATTTT

J gene: TRBJ1-3
D gene: NA
V gene: TRBV5-1
clone size: medium-sized
CDR3 protein: CASSLEAVSGNTIYF
CDR3 DNA: TGCGCCAGCAGCTTGGAAGCGGTCTCTGGAAACACCATATATTTT

J gene: TRBJ1-3
D gene: TRBD1
V gene: TRBV5-6
clone size: many
CDR3 protein: CASSLGDSLSGNTIYF
CDR3 DNA: TGTGCCAGCAGCTTGGGGGACAGCCTCTCTGGAAACACCATATATTTT

J gene: TRBJ1-3
D gene: NA
V gene: TRBV2
clone size: medium-sized
CDR3 protein: CASRETDSGNTIYF
CDR3 DNA: TGTGCCAGCAGGGAGACGGACTCTGGAAACACCATATATTTT

J gene: TRBJ2-2
D gene: TRBD2
V gene: TRBV30
clone size: medium-sized
CDR3 protein: CAWTPGLAGATNTGELFF
CDR3 DNA: TGTGCCTGGACGCCGGGACTAGCGGGAGCGACGAACACCGGGGAGCTGTTTTTT

J gene: TRBJ1-2
D gene: NA
V gene: TRBV3-1
clone size: medium-sized
CDR3 protein: CASSQAPFGYTF
CDR3 DNA: TGTGCCAGCAGCCAAGCCCCGTTCGGCTACACCTTC

J gene: TRBJ1-5
D gene: NA
V gene: TRBV5-1
clone size: medium-sized
CDR3 protein: CASSLEASTAPQHF
CDR3 DNA: TGCGCCAGCAGCTTGGAGGCCTCAACTGCGCCCCAGCATTTT

J gene: TRBJ2-5
D gene: TRBD2
V gene: TRBV6-1
clone size: NA
CDR3 protein: CASSEQRRGGAGSQETQYF
CDR3 DNA: TGTGCCAGCAGTGAACAACGACGGGGGGGGGCAGGGTCGCAAGAGACCCAGTACTTC

J gene: TRBJ1-1
D gene: NA
V gene: TRBV5-1
clone size: medium-sized
CDR3 protein: CASSLGLDTEAFF
CDR3 DNA: TGCGCCAGCAGCTTGGGTCTGGACACTGAAGCTTTCTTT

J gene: TRBJ2-5
D gene: NA
V gene: TRBV3-1
clone size: few
CDR3 protein: CASSRSQQETQYF
CDR3 DNA: TGTGCCAGTTCCCGTAGTCAGCAAGAGACCCAGTACTTC

J gene: TRBJ1-4
D gene: NA
V gene: TRBV13
clone size: medium-sized
CDR3 protein: CASSPGGLGEKLFF
CDR3 DNA: TGTGCCAGCAGCCCTGGAGGGCTGGGTGAAAAACTGTTTTTT

J gene: TRBJ1-5
D gene: NA
V gene: TRBV27
clone size: medium-sized
CDR3 protein: CASSRRGGSPGNQPQHF
CDR3 DNA: TGTGCCAGCAGTCGACGGGGAGGGAGTCCTGGCAATCAGCCCCAGCATTTT

J gene: TRBJ2-2
D gene: NA
V gene: TRBV12-3/TRBV12-4
clone size: medium-sized
CDR3 protein: CASSLVLTGELFF
CDR3 DNA: TGTGCCAGCAGTTTAGTACTGACCGGGGAGCTGTTTTTT

J gene: TRBJ1-5
D gene: NA
V gene: TRBV7-8
clone size: medium-sized
CDR3 protein: CASSFPGNQPQHF
CDR3 DNA: TGTGCCAGCAGCTTTCCCGGGAATCAGCCCCAGCATTTT

J gene: TRBJ2-1
D gene: NA
V gene: TRBV12-3/TRBV12-4
clone size: medium-sized
CDR3 protein: CASGSNSYNEQFF
CDR3 DNA: TGTGCCAGCGGGTCTAACTCCTACAATGAGCAGTTCTTC

J gene: TRBJ2-2
D gene: NA
V gene: TRBV3-1
clone size: few
CDR3 protein: CASSQERGSTGELFF
CDR3 DNA: TGTGCCAGCAGCCAAGAGAGGGGGAGCACCGGGGAGCTGTTTTTT

J gene: TRBJ2-5
D gene: TRBD1
V gene: TRBV18
clone size: medium-sized
CDR3 protein: CASSPGQETQYF
CDR3 DNA: TGTGCCAGCTCACCGGGACAGGAGACCCAGTACTTC

J gene: TRBJ2-7
D gene: NA
V gene: TRBV5-4
clone size: few
CDR3 protein: CASSLASEYEQYF
CDR3 DNA: TGTGCCAGCAGCTTGGCCTCGGAGTACGAGCAGTACTTC

J gene: TRBJ1-5
D gene: NA
V gene: TRBV2
clone size: medium-sized
CDR3 protein: CASSASIGLQPQHF
CDR3 DNA: TGTGCCAGCAGTGCGTCTATAGGGCTTCAGCCCCAGCATTTT